These 5 T cell receptor beta chains share one sample of origin, sequenced in a study of cytomegalovirus exposure and HLA in healthy donors. A multiplex PCR was run with 60 Vbeta primers and 13 Jbeta primers. Sequenced by immunoSEQ multiplex PCR; TCRdb stores in-frame clones only, minus some. The sample contains roughly 250,000 clones, 80% to 90% of which appear only once. Material for sequencing was PBMCs. The receptors were gathered from a woman in her forties in good health and CMV-seropositive.

This chain links TRBV5-1 with TRBJ1-4; possible D gene TRBD1, 6 bases. Deletions cut 0 bases from V and 0 bases from J, with 9 bases between. The CDR3 spans 16 residues. Germline CDR1 SGHRS, CDR2 YFSETQ. CDR3 residues: CASSLAGDPTNEKLFF. The CDR3 nucleotides are TGCGCCAGCAGCTTGGCAGGGGATCCAACTAATGAAAAACTGTTTTTT.

This clone was recorded only once. The chain uses TRBV7-9 and TRBJ1-2; D gene unclear. V lost 10 bases, J lost 4 bases, and 7 bases lay in between. This CDR3 is 10 amino acids long. CDR1 and CDR2 from the germline V gene are SEHNR and FQNEAQ (reference sequence). As DNA, the CDR3 is TGTGCCACCCACTCCTATGGCTACACCTTC. The encoded protein is CATHSYGYTF.

The chain couples TRBV4-3 to TRBJ1-3, with D unclear. V was clipped by 0 bases and J by 0 bases, with 6 bases between them. The CDR3 loop spans 15 amino acids. Looked up from germline, CDR1 is LGHNA and CDR2 is YSLEER. This CDR3 reads CASSQDWSSGNTIYF. As DNA, the CDR3 is TGCGCCAGCAGCCAAGACTGGAGCTCTGGAAACACCATATATTTT.

The chain links TRBV28 to TRBJ1-6; D gene unclear. V was cut by 8 bases and J by 7 bases, with 6 bases left in between. The CDR3 runs to 11 residues. Germline V gene data show CDR1 as MDHEN and CDR2 as SYDVKM. This CDR3 reads CASEGNSPLHF. The CDR3 bases are TGTGCCAGCGAGGGCAATTCACCCCTCCACTTT.

The chain is built from TRBV7-7 and TRBJ2-7; TRBD1 matches at 7 bases. The CDR3 sequence is 14 residues long. V lost 5 bases, J lost 1 base, and 5 bases stayed unmatched. Per the germline V gene, CDR1 is SSHAT and CDR2 is FNYEAQ (reference sequence). The CDR3 spells CASSLRQGSYEQYF. The CDR3 DNA reads TGTGCCAGCAGCCTACGACAGGGATCCTACGAGCAGTACTTC.